A selection of T cell receptor beta chains follows, all from one sample in a study of blood T cell repertoires in COVID-19. Profiling relied on immunoSEQ multiplex PCR, and the TCRdb table lists in-frame clones only, not all of them. The data hold around 41,000 clones, with around 90% observed a single time. The sample comprised peripheral blood. The receptors here all came from a human donor in a cohort sampled during active COVID-19. Both conserved end residues are part of each CDR3. A D gene is named only where the DNA matches it firmly. Clone size, where shown, is once, few, many, or a class for clones that have expanded.

CDR3 protein | CDR3 DNA | V gene | CDR3 length | J gene | D gene | clone size
CATSDPGLAGGKQYF | TGTGCCACCAGTGATCCCGGACTAGCGGGAGGTAAGCAGTACTTC | TRBV24-1 | 15 | TRBJ2-7 | TRBD2 | -
CASSQVLAGAEYNEQFF | TGCGCCAGCAGCCAAGTCCTAGCGGGAGCCGAATACAATGAGCAGTTCTTC | TRBV4-1 | 17 | TRBJ2-1 | TRBD2 | -
CASSADRGAQPQHF | TGTGCCAGCAGCGCCGACAGGGGAGCCCAGCCCCAGCATTTT | TRBV7-9 | 14 | TRBJ1-5 | TRBD1 | -
CASSVQGIGTEAFF | TGCGCCAGCAGTGTACAGGGAATAGGCACTGAAGCTTTCTTT | TRBV5-1 | 14 | TRBJ1-1 | - | -
CASSLRWRGSAQFF | TGTGCCAGCAGCTTACGTTGGAGGGGATCCGCGCAGTTCTTC | TRBV7-2 | 14 | TRBJ2-1 | - | -
CASSLGGGAYSPLHF | TGTGCCAGCAGCTTAGGGGGGGGCGCGTATTCACCCCTCCACTTT | TRBV7-2 | 15 | TRBJ1-6 | - | -
CATSAKDRLGNQPQHF | TGTGCCACCAGTGCTAAGGACAGGTTGGGCAATCAGCCCCAGCATTTT | TRBV24-1 | 16 | TRBJ1-5 | TRBD1 | -
CATSREYRGPTNYGYTF | TGTGCCACCAGCAGAGAGTACAGGGGTCCTACTAACTATGGCTACACCTTC | TRBV15 | 17 | TRBJ1-2 | TRBD1 | once
CASSTTRSGWNTGELFF | TGTGCCAGCAGCACAACCCGATCGGGATGGAACACCGGGGAGCTGTTTTTT | TRBV5-6 | 17 | TRBJ2-2 | - | -
CASSLSSTKPTQETQYF | TGCGCCAGCAGCTTGTCCTCGACTAAACCCACTCAAGAGACCCAGTACTTC | TRBV5-1 | 17 | TRBJ2-5 | - | -
CASKGGRDSTPGEQYF | TGCGCCAGCAAGGGCGGGCGCGACTCGACCCCGGGGGAGCAGTACTTC | TRBV5-1 | 16 | TRBJ2-7 | - | -
CASSLGSGRGYEQFF | TGTGCCAGCAGCTTAGGTAGCGGGAGGGGATACGAGCAGTTCTTC | TRBV11-2 | 15 | TRBJ2-1 | TRBD2 | -
CASRTGGGYEQYF | TGTGCCAGCAGGACAGGGGGCGGGTACGAGCAGTACTTC | TRBV12-3/TRBV12-4 | 13 | TRBJ2-7 | TRBD1 | -
CASSLVGGRARGETQYF | TGTGCCAGCAGCTTAGTTGGCGGGAGGGCCCGGGGAGAGACCCAGTACTTC | TRBV11-3 | 17 | TRBJ2-5 | TRBD2 | -
CASSLWTGDTGELFF | TGTGCCAGCAGCTTATGGACAGGAGATACCGGGGAGCTGTTTTTT | TRBV5-8 | 15 | TRBJ2-2 | TRBD1 | once
CASSPKRTTDTQYF | TGTGCCAGCAGCCCGAAGCGGACCACAGATACGCAGTATTTT | TRBV7-2 | 14 | TRBJ2-3 | - | once
CASSLGGLEGDTQYF | TGTGCCAGCAGCTTAGGGGGACTAGAGGGAGATACGCAGTATTTT | TRBV11-3 | 15 | TRBJ2-3 | TRBD2 | -
CATLEPGRVYGYTF | TGTGCCACCCTCGAACCGGGGAGAGTCTATGGCTACACCTTC | TRBV28 | 14 | TRBJ1-2 | - | -
CASSLRGTYEQYF | TGTGCCAGCAGTTTGCGCGGTACCTACGAGCAGTACTTC | TRBV27 | 13 | TRBJ2-7 | - | few
CASSASSGYSNQPQHF | TGTGCCAGCAGTGCGTCGTCAGGGTATAGCAATCAGCCCCAGCATTTT | TRBV25-1 | 16 | TRBJ1-5 | - | -
CASSLGGGSPLHF | TGTGCCAGCAGTTTAGGGGGGGGATCACCCCTCCACTTT | TRBV12-3/TRBV12-4 | 13 | TRBJ1-6 | - | -
CASSKVIRLGTRDSYEQYF | TGTGCCAGCAGCAAAGTCATTAGGTTAGGGACTAGAGATTCCTACGAGCAGTACTTC | TRBV21-1 | 19 | TRBJ2-7 | - | -